Detailed here is one TCR beta chain. Its antigen remains unknown. The data were obtained in a study of PD-1 blockade in classical Hodgkin lymphoma. At the level of the study: Every 2 weeks, patients got 3 mg/kg intravenous nivolumab. Broader study findings: Excluded were patients who started nivolumab under 1 year after ASCT, a group that had lower diversity. Newly diagnosed patients and complete responders had comparable diversity at baseline.

Sequencing used immunoSEQ multiplex PCR; TCRdb keeps in-frame clones, though not all of them. The data contain approximately 44,000 clones, nearly 70% of them seen just once; the ten biggest clones take up about 2.7%. Germline lookup yields CDR1 SNHLY and CDR2 FYNNEI. The ends were cut back, 6 bases at V and 2 bases at J, with 11 bases in the middle. The CDR3 totals 13 residues. Time point defined: cycle 4 day 1 (C4D1), after 6 weeks of nivolumab. Each of the patients experienced relapse following autologous stem cell transplantation, and their brentuximab vedotin exposure differed. This receptor was identified in a human donor with classical Hodgkin lymphoma. The sequences come from peripheral blood mononuclear cells (PBMCs), collected before the fourth cycle of nivolumab. The rearrangement joins TRBV2 to TRBJ2-7, with D unclear. The chain's CDR3 is CASSLGRAYEQYF. In DNA, the CDR3 is TGTGCCAGCAGCCTCGGCCGCGCCTACGAGCAGTACTTC.